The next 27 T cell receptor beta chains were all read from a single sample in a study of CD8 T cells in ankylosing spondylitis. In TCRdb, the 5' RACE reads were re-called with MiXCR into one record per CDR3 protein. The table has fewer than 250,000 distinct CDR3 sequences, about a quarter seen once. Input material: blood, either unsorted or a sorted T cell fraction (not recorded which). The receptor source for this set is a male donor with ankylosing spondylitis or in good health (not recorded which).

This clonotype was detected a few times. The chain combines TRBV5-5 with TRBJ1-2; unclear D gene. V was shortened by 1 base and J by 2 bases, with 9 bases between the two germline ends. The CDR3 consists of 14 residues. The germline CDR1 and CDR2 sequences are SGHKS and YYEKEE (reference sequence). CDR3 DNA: TGTGCCAGCAGCTTGACTAGCTCGAACTATGGCTACACCTTC. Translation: CASSLTSSNYGYTF.

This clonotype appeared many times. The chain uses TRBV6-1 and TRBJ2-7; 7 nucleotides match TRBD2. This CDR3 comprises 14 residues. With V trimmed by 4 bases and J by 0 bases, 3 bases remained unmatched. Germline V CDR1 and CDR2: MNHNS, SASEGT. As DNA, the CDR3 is TGTGCCAGCAGTGGGGGACTAATCTCCTACGAGCAGTACTTC. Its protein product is CASSGGLISYEQYF.

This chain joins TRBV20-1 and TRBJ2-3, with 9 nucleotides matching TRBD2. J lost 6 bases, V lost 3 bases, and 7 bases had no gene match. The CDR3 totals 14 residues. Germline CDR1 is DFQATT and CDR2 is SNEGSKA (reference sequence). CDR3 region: CSASSSGRTDTQYF. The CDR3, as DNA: TGCAGTGCTAGTTCCAGCGGGAGGACTGATACGCAGTATTTT.

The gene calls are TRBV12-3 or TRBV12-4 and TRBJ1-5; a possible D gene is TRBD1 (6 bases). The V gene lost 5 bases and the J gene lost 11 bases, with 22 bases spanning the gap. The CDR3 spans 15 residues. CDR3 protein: CASSPGGAALEAQHF. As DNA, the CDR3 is TGTGCCAGCAGTCCCGGGGGGGCCGCCCTGGAGGCCCAGCATTTT.

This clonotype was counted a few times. The CDR3 region is CASSLDLGRRAEAFF. The CDR3 DNA reads TGTGCCAGCAGCTTGGACCTGGGGCGAAGAGCTGAAGCTTTCTTT. J is TRBJ1-1 and V is TRBV5-4, with D perhaps TRBD1 (5 bases). The CDR3 contains 15 residues. The germline V gene has CDR1 SGHNT and CDR2 YYREEE (reference sequence). Between the trimmed V and J ends, which lost 0 bases and 6 bases, there was a span of 15 bases.

CDR3 region: CASSQGAVQFF. The CDR3 nucleotides are TGTGCCAGCAGCCAGGGGGCCGTGCAGTTCTTC. The chain is built from TRBV7-3 and TRBJ2-1, with 8 bases lining up with TRBD1. This CDR3 region has 11 residues. Germline values: CDR1 SGHTA, CDR2 FQGTGA. The trim removed 5 bases at V and 12 bases at J, leaving 3 bases unmatched.

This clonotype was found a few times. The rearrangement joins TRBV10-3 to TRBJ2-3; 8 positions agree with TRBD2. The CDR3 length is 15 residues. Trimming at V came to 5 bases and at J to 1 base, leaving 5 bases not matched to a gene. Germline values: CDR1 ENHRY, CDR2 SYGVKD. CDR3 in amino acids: CAISPTSAGTDTQYF. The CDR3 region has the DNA TGTGCCATCAGTCCGACTAGCGCGGGCACAGATACGCAGTATTTT.

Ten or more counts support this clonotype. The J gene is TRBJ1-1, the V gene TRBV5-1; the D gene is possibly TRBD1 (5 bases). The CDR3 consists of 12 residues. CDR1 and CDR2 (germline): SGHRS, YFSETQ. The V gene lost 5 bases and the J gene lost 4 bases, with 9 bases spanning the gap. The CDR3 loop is CASREQGTEAFF. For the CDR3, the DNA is TGCGCCAGCAGGGAGCAGGGCACTGAAGCTTTCTTT.

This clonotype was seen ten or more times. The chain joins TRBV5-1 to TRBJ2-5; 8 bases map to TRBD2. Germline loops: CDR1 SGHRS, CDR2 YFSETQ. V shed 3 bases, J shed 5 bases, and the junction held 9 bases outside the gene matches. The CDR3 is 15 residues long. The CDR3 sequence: CASSSLGRTSETQYF. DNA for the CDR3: TGCGCCAGCAGCTCATTAGGTCGGACTAGCGAGACCCAGTACTTC.

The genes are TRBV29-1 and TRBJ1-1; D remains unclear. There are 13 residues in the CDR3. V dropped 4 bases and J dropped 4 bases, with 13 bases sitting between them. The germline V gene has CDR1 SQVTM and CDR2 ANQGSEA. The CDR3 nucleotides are TGCAGCGTTGTAAAACGGGGAATCACTGAAGCTTTCTTT. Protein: CSVVKRGITEAFF. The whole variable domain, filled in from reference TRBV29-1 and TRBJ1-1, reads SAVISQKPSRDICQRGTSLTIQCQVDSQVTMMFWYRQQPGQSLTLIATANQGSEATYESGFVIDKFPISRPNLTFSTLTVSNMSPEDSSIYLCSVVKRGITEAFFGQGTRLTVV.

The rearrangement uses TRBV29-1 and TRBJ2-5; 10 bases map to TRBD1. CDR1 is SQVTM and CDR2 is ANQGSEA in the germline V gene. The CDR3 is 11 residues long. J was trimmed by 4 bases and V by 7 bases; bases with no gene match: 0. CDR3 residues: CSGDRGETQYF. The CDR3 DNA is TGCAGCGGGGACAGGGGAGAGACCCAGTACTTC.

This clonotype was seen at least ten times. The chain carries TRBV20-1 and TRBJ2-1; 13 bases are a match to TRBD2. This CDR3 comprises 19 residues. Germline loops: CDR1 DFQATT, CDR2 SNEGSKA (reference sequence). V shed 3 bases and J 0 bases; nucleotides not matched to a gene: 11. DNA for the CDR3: TGCAGTGCTAGCCAGACTAGCGGGAGGCTGGTAAGCTCCTACAATGAGCAGTTCTTC. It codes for CSASQTSGRLVSSYNEQFF.

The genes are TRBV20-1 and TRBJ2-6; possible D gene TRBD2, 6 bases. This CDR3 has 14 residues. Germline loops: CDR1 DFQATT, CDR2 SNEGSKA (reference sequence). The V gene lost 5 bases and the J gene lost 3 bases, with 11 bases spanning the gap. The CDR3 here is CSAWEAGGANVLTF. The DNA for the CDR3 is TGCAGTGCTTGGGAGGCGGGTGGGGCCAACGTCCTGACTTTC.

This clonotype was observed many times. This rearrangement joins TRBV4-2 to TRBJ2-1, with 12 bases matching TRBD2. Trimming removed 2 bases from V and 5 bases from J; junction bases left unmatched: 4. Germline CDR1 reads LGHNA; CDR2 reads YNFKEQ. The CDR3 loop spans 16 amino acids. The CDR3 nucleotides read TGTGCCAGCAGCCAACGGACTAGCGGGAATGACAATGAGCAGTTCTTC. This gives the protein CASSQRTSGNDNEQFF.

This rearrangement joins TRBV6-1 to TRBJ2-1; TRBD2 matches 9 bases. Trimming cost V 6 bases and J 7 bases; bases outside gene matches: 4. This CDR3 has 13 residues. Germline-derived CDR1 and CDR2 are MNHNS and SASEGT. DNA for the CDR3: TGTGCCAGCAGGGCTAGCGGGACTAATGAGCAGTTCTTC. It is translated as CASRASGTNEQFF.

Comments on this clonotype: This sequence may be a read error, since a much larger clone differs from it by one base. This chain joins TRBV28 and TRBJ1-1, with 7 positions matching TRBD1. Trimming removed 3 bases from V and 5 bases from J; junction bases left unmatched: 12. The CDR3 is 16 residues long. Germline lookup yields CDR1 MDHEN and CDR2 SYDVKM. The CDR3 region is CASSLVGVGGGTEAFF. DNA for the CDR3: TGTGCCAGCAGTTTGGTTGGGGTAGGGGGCGGAACTGAAGCTTTCTTT.

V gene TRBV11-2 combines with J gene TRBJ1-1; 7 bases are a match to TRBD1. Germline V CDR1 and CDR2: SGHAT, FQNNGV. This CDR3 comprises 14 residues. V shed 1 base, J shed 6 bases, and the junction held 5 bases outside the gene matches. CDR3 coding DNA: TGTGCCAGCAGCTTAGTCAGGAGGGGGCCTGAAGCTTTCTTT. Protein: CASSLVRRGPEAFF.

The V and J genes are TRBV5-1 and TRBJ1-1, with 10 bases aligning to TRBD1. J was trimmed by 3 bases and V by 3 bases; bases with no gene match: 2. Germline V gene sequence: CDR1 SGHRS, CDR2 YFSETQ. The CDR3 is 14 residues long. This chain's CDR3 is CASSSGTGDTEAFF. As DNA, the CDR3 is TGCGCCAGCAGCTCCGGGACAGGGGACACTGAAGCTTTCTTT.

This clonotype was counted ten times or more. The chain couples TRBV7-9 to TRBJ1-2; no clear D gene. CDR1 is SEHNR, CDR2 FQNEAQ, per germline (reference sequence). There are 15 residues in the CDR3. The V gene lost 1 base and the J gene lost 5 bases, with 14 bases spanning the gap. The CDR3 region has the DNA TGTGCCAGCAGCTTAGGGCAGGTCATTGCGTATGGCTACACCTTC. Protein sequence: CASSLGQVIAYGYTF.

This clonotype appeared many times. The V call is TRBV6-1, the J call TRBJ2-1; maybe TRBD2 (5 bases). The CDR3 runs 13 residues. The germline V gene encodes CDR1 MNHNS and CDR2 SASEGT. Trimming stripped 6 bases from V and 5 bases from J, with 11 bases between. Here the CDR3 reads CASRAGRNNEQFF. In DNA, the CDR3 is TGTGCCAGCAGGGCGGGCAGAAACAATGAGCAGTTCTTC.

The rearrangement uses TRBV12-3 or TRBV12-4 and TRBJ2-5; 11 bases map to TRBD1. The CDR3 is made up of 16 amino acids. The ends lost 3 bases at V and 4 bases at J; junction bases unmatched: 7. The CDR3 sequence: CASSFRTGGFRETQYF. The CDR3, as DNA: TGTGCCAGCAGTTTTAGGACAGGGGGCTTTCGAGAGACCCAGTACTTC.

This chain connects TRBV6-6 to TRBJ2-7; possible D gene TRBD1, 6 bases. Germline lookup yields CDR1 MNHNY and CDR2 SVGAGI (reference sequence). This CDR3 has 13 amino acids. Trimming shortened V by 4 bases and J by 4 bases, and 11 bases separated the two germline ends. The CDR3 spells CASSSGQYYEQYF. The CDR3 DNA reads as TGTGCCAGCAGTTCAGGACAGTATTACGAGCAGTACTTC.

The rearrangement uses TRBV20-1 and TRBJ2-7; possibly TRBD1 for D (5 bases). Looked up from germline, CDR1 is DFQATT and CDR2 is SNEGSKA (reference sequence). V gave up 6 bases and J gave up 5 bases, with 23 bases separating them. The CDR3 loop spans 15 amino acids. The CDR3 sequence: CSASSTVFTSDEQYF. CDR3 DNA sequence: TGCAGTGCCTCCTCGACAGTCTTTACCTCTGACGAGCAGTACTTC.

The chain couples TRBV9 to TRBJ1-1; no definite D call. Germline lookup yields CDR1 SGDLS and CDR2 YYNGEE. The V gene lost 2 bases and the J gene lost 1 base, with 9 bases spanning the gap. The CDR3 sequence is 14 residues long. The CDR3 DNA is TGTGCCAGCAGCGTCGAGTCCAGGAACACTGAAGCTTTCTTT. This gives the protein CASSVESRNTEAFF.

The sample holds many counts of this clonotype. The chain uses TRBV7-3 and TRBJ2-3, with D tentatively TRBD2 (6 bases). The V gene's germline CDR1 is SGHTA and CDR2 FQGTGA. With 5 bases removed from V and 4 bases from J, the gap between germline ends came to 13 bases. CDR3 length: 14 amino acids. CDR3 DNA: TGTGCCAGCAGCCTGAGCGGGTGGGCAGATACGCAGTATTTT. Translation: CASSLSGWADTQYF. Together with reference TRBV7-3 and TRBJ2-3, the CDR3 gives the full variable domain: GAGVSQTPSNKVTEKGKYVELRCDPISGHTALYWYRQSLGQGPEFLIYFQGTGAADDSGLPNDRFFAVRPEGSVSTLKIQRTERGDSAVYLCASSLSGWADTQYFGPGTRLTVL.

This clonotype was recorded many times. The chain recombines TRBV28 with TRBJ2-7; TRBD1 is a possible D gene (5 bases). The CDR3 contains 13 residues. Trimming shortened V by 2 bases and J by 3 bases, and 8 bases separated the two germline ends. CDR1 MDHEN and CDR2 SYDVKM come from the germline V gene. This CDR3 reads CASSLTGVYEQYF. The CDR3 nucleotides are TGTGCCAGCAGTTTAACAGGAGTCTACGAGCAGTACTTC.

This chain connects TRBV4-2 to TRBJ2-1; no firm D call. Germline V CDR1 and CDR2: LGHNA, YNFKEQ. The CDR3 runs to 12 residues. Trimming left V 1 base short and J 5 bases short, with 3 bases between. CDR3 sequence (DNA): TGTGCCAGCAGCCAAGGAGACAATGAGCAGTTCTTC. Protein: CASSQGDNEQFF.